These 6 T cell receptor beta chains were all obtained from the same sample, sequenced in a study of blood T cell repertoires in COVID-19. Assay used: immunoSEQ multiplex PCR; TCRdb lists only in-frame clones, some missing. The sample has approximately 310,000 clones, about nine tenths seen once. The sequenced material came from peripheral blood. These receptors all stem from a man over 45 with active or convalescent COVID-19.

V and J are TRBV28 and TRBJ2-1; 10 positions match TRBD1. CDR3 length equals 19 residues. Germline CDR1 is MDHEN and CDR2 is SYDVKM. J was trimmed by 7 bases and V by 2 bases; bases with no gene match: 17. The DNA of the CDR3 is TGTGCCAGCAGTTTAGGCACCCGGGACAGGGGTAAGTATTGTAATGAGCAGTTCTTC. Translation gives CASSLGTRDRGKYCNEQFF.

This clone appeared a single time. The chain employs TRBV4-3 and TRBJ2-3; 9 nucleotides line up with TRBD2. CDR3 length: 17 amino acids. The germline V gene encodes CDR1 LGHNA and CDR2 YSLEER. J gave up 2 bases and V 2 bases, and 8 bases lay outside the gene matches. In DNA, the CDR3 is TGCGCCAGCAGCCAAATTGCTAGCGGGGATTACACAGATACGCAGTATTTT. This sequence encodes CASSQIASGDYTDTQYF.

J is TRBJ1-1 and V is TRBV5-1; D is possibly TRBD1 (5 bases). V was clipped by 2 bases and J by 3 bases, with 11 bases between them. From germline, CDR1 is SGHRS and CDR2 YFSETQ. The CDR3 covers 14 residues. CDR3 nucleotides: TGCGCCAGCAGCTTCCAGGACACCTACACTGAAGCTTTCTTT. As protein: CASSFQDTYTEAFF.

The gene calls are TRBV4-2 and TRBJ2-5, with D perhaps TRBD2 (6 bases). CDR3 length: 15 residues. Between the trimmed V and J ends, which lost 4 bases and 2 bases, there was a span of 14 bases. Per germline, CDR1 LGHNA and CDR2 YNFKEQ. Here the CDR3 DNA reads TGTGCCAGCAGCCCACGACTAGAACCTCAAGAGACCCAGTACTTC. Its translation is CASSPRLEPQETQYF.

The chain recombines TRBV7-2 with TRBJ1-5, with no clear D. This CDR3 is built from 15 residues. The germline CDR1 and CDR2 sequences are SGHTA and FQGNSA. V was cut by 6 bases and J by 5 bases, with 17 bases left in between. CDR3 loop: CASRPPGSVDQPQHF. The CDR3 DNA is TGTGCCAGCAGACCCCCGGGAAGTGTCGATCAGCCCCAGCATTTT.

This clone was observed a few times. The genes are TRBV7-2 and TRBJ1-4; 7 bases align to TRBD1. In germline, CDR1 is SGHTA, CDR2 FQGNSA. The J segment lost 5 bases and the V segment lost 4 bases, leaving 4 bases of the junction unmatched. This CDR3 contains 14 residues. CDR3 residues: CASSSRQGNEKLFF. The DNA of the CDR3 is TGTGCCAGCAGCTCTCGACAGGGAAATGAAAAACTGTTTTTT.